This TCR beta chain was identified during a study of cytomegalovirus exposure and HLA in healthy donors. Findings and caveats of the study: The study listed approximately 160 cytomegalovirus-associated TCR beta chains. CMV antigen specificity was confirmed in vitro for three CMV-associated chains.

Healthy individuals who donated bone marrow served as the donors. Comments on this clone: Its antigen is as yet unknown.

Amplification used 60 Vbeta primers and 13 Jbeta primers. TCRdb keeps only in-frame clones here, not all; method: immunoSEQ multiplex PCR. The sample carries about 140,000 clones, 70% recorded once. Germline CDR1 is MNHEY and CDR2 is SVGAGI. This CDR3 region has 13 residues. Trimming removed 2 bases from V and 8 bases from J, with 12 bases in between. This TCR was recovered from a woman aged 55-70 years in good health and CMV-seropositive. Material: PBMCs. The V and J genes are TRBV6-5 and TRBJ1-1; D may be TRBD1 (6 bases). The CDR3 region is CASSYEMDREAFF. CDR3 bases: TGTGCCAGCAGTTACGAGATGGACAGAGAAGCTTTCTTT.